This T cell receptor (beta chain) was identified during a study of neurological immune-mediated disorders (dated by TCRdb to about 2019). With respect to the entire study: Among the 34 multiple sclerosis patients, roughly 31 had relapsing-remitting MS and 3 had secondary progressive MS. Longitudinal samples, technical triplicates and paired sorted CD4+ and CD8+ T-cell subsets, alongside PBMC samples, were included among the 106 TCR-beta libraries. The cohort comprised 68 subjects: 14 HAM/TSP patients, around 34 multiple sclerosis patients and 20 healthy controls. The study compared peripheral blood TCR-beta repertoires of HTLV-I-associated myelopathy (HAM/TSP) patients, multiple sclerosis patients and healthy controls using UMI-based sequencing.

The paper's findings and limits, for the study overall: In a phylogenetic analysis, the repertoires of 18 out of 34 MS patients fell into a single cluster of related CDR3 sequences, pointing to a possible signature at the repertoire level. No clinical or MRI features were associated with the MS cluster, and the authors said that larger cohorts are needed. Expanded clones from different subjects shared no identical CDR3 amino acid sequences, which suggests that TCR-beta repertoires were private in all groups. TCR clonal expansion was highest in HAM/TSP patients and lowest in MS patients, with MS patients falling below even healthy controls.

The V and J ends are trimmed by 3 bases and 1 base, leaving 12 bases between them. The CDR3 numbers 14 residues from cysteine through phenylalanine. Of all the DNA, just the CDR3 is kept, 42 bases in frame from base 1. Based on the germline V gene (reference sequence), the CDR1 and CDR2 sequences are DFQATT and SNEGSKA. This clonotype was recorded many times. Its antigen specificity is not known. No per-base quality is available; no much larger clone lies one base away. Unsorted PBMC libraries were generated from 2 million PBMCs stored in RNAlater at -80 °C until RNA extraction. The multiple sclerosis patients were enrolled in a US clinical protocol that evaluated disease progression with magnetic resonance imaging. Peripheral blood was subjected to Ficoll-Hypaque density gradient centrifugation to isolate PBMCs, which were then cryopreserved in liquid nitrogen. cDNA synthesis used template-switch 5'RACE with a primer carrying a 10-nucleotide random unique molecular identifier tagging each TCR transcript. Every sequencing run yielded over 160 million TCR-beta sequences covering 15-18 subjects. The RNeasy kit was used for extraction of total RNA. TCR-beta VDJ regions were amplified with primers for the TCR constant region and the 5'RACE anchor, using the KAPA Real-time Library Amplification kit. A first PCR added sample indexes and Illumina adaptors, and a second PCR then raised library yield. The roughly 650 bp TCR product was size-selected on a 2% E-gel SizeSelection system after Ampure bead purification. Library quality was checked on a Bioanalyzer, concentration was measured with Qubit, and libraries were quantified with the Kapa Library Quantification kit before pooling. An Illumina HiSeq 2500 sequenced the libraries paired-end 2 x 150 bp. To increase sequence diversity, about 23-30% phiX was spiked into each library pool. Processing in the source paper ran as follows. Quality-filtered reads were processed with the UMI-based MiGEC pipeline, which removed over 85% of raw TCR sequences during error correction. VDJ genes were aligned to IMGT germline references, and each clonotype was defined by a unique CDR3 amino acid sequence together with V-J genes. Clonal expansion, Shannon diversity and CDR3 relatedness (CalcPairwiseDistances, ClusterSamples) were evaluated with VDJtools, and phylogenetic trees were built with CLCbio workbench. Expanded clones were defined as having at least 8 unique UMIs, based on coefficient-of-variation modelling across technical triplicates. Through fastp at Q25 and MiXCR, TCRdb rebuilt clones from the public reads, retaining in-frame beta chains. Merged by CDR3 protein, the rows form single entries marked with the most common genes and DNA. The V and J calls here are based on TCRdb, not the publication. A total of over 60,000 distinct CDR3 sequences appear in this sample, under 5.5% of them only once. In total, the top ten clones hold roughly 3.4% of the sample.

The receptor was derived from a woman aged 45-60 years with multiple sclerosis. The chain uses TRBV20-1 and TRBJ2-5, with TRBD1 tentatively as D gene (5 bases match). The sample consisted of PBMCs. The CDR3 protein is CSARGRQIQETQYF. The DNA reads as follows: TGCAGTGCTAGGGGCAGACAGATCCAAGAGACCCAGTACTTC.